The present TCR beta chain was sequenced within a study of blood T cell repertoires in COVID-19. Across the whole study: Sources were T cells, B-cell-depleted T cells, or PBMCs; the material itself was cDNA or gDNA.

Under the authors' procedure: Reference gene primer amplification in the assay estimated nucleated cell counts. Method: immunoSEQ multiplex PCR; TCRdb's copy keeps in-frame clones and lacks some. The D gene and trimming were derived from the DNA, and the V and J assignments and clone size from that table. The repertoire holds about 300,000 clones, with over 85% as singletons. The cohort comprised adults aged 18 to 89 years residing in approximately 25 US areas. Trimming left V 4 bases short and J 0 bases short, with 12 bases between. The CDR3 contains 15 residues. The germline V gene has CDR1 MGHRA and CDR2 YSYEKL.

This sequence originates from a woman aged 45-59 years who had been exposed to COVID-19. This chain uses TRBV4-1 with TRBJ1-1; the D gene is possibly TRBD1 (6 bases). The sequenced material came from PBMCs or T cells enriched from blood (not recorded which). CDR3 sequence reads: CASSRSGTMNTEAFF. The CDR3 DNA reads TGCGCCAGCAGCCGTTCCGGGACAATGAACACTGAAGCTTTCTTT.